The next 24 T cell receptor beta chains were all read from a single sample in a study of CD8 T cells in Susac syndrome. Random hexamers served to reverse transcribe roughly 0.5 to 1 ug RNA. From the immunoSEQ multiplex PCR reads, TCRdb called clonotypes with MiXCR, one entry per CDR3 protein. The sample contains 65,000 to 80,000 distinct CDR3 sequences, more than 85% of which appear only once. The specimen sequenced was CD8+ T cells from PBMCs. The receptors here all came from a human donor with multiple sclerosis.

This clonotype occurred a few times. The chain is built from TRBV7-6 and TRBJ2-7; D is undetermined. Germline assignment: CDR1 SGHVS and CDR2 FNYEAQ. V dropped 0 bases and J dropped 5 bases, with 14 bases sitting between them. The CDR3 is 15 residues long. CDR3 DNA sequence: TGTGCCAGCAGCTTAGCTCTCCAACCTACCCACGAGCAGTACTTC. This sequence encodes CASSLALQPTHEQYF.

The gene calls are TRBV11-2 and TRBJ1-1; D perhaps matches TRBD1 (5 bases). Between the trimmed V and J ends, which lost 2 bases and 0 bases, there was a span of 16 bases. CDR1 is SGHAT, CDR2 FQNNGV, per germline. The CDR3 consists of 17 residues. CDR3 region: CASSLHDYQGMNTEAFF. The CDR3 DNA sequence: TGTGCCAGCAGCTTACACGACTACCAGGGCATGAACACTGAAGCTTTCTTT.

The chain recombines TRBV28 with TRBJ2-1, with 13 positions matching TRBD2. Trimming at V came to 3 bases and at J to 3 bases, leaving 14 bases not matched to a gene. The CDR3 is 20 amino acids. Germline CDR1 is MDHEN and CDR2 is SYDVKM. CDR3 in amino acids: CASSFGLAGVVMKIYNEQFF. The DNA for the CDR3 is TGTGCCAGCAGTTTTGGACTAGCGGGAGTCGTAATGAAGATCTACAATGAGCAGTTCTTC.

The V call is TRBV20-1, the J call TRBJ2-7, with 7 bases lining up with TRBD2. The CDR3 spans 15 residues. Trimming removed 0 bases from V and 1 base from J; junction bases left unmatched: 6. The germline V gene has CDR1 DFQATT and CDR2 SNEGSKA (reference sequence). The CDR3 DNA follows: TGCAGTGCTAGAGAAAGGCGGGAGAGGTCCTACGAGCAGTACTTC. This sequence encodes CSARERRERSYEQYF.

The genes are TRBV6-5 and TRBJ1-3; D perhaps matches TRBD1 (6 bases). The V gene's germline CDR1 is MNHEY and CDR2 SVGAGI. There are 15 residues in the CDR3. Trimming shortened V by 6 bases and J by 0 bases, and 12 bases separated the two germline ends. The DNA of the CDR3 is TGTGCCAGCAGCTGGACAGAGAGCTCTGGAAACACCATATATTTT. Protein product: CASSWTESSGNTIYF.

CDR3 in amino acids: CASSDRTPGTRPKEQYF. Here the CDR3 DNA reads TGTGCCAGCAGTGACCGGACCCCCGGGACACGGCCGAAGGAGCAGTACTTC. This rearrangement joins TRBV6-1 to TRBJ2-7, with a tentative D call TRBD1 (6 bases). The ends were cut back, 3 bases at V and 7 bases at J, with 25 bases in the middle. This CDR3 comprises 17 residues. Germline V gives CDR1 MNHNS, CDR2 SASEGT.

The genes are TRBV4-1 and TRBJ1-1; the D is unclear. The CDR3 runs 13 residues. Germline lookup yields CDR1 MGHRA and CDR2 YSYEKL. The V end was cut by 3 bases, the J end by 5 bases, with 10 bases between. In nucleotides, the CDR3 is TGCGCCAGCAGCCAGTCCTTGCGGACTGAAGCTTTCTTT. This sequence encodes CASSQSLRTEAFF.

The chain joins TRBV4-3 to TRBJ2-7; 7 nucleotides align to TRBD1. J gave up 3 bases and V 1 base, and 12 bases lay outside the gene matches. Germline V lookup: CDR1 LGHNA, CDR2 YSLEER. The CDR3 contains 17 residues. In DNA, the CDR3 is TGCGCCAGCAGCCAAGTCCGACACGGGACAGCTAGCTACGAGCAGTACTTC. This sequence encodes CASSQVRHGTASYEQYF.

This clonotype was detected once. The chain recombines TRBV24-1 with TRBJ2-7; tentatively, D is TRBD1 (6 bases). V lost 4 bases, J lost 5 bases, and 8 bases lay in between. Germline loops: CDR1 KGHDR, CDR2 SFDVKD. The CDR3 consists of 12 residues. In DNA, the CDR3 is TGTGCCACCAGTGAGCCAGGGGACGAGCAGTACTTC. Encoded protein: CATSEPGDEQYF.

The V and J genes are TRBV6-5 and TRBJ2-7; D gene ambiguous. This CDR3 region has 14 residues. V lost 4 bases, J lost 6 bases, and 16 bases lay in between. CDR1 is MNHEY and CDR2 is SVGAGI in the germline V gene. Written as DNA, the CDR3 is TGTGCCAGCAGTTTCTCCGGGCCTCTCGGCGAGCAGTACTTC. Its translation is CASSFSGPLGEQYF.

This clonotype appeared once. The genes are TRBV5-1 and TRBJ2-1; 8 positions match TRBD1. J lost 9 bases, V lost 4 bases, and 3 bases had no gene match. Germline V gives CDR1 SGHRS, CDR2 YFSETQ. The CDR3 loop spans 12 amino acids. CDR3 nucleotides: TGCGCCAGCAGCCCTGACAGGGGTGAGCAGTTCTTC. Translated, it gives CASSPDRGEQFF.

CDR3 DNA: TGTGCCAGTAGTCTTTCCCCGACTAGCAGGCAAGAGACCCAGTACTTC. It codes for CASSLSPTSRQETQYF. The rearrangement links TRBV19 to TRBJ2-5, with TRBD2 matching over 7 bases. This CDR3 spans 16 amino acids. Trimming at V came to 5 bases and at J to 2 bases, leaving 11 bases not matched to a gene. Germline V lookup: CDR1 LNHDA, CDR2 SQIVND (reference sequence).

This clonotype was found once. V usage is TRBV3-1 and J usage is TRBJ2-5; TRBD2 matches 11 bases. Germline CDR1 is LGHDT and CDR2 is YNNKEL (reference sequence). V trimming: 3 bases; J trimming: 5 bases; junction bases outside the gene matches: 11. This CDR3 has 17 amino acids. The DNA for the CDR3 is TGTGCCAGCAGCCACATCACCGGGACTAGCGGCGAGGAGACCCAGTACTTC. This translates into CASSHITGTSGEETQYF.

This chain joins TRBV28 and TRBJ2-7; unclear D gene. The V end was cut by 3 bases, the J end by 6 bases, with 18 bases between. Looked up from germline, CDR1 is MDHEN and CDR2 is SYDVKM. The CDR3 covers 15 residues. CDR3 bases: TGTGCCAGCAGTTTGGTCCCCCCCACAAGTGGCGAGCAGTACTTC. It is translated as CASSLVPPTSGEQYF.

This chain connects TRBV20-1 to TRBJ1-1; 7 nucleotides align to TRBD1. Trimming removed 6 bases from V and 0 bases from J; junction bases left unmatched: 4. The CDR3 is made up of 13 amino acids. CDR1 and CDR2 from the germline V gene are DFQATT and SNEGSKA (reference sequence). CDR3: CSAPDRMNTEAFF. CDR3 coding DNA: TGCAGTGCCCCGGACAGGATGAACACTGAAGCTTTCTTT.

The V gene is TRBV27, the J gene TRBJ2-3; 10 bases line up with TRBD2. Germline V lookup: CDR1 MNHEY, CDR2 SMNVEV (reference sequence). Losses at the gene ends were 5 bases for V and 2 bases for J; bases not matched to a gene: 4. This CDR3 contains 15 residues. CDR3 region: CASSLGLADTDTQYF. The CDR3 nucleotides are TGTGCCAGCAGTCTCGGACTAGCGGACACAGATACGCAGTATTTT.

This clonotype has more than one count but fewer than ten. The J gene is TRBJ2-7, the V gene TRBV11-2; no reliable D call. The ends were cut back, 5 bases at V and 4 bases at J, with 12 bases in the middle. Germline assignment: CDR1 SGHAT and CDR2 FQNNGV. The CDR3 is 13 amino acids. The CDR3 DNA reads as TGTGCCAGCAGCGGGGATAATCGGTACGAGCAGTACTTC. Residues: CASSGDNRYEQYF.

The chain uses TRBV12-3 or TRBV12-4 and TRBJ1-1; 7 bases are shared with TRBD1. With 3 bases clipped from V and 3 bases from J, the junction kept 4 bases outside the gene matches. The CDR3 has 14 residues. The CDR3 DNA reads TGTGCCAGCAGTTTTGGGACAGACTACACTGAAGCTTTCTTT. It yields the protein CASSFGTDYTEAFF.

The gene calls are TRBV9 and TRBJ2-5; 9 nucleotides agree with TRBD1. Germline trimming cut 3 bases from V and 1 base from J; bases unmatched to any gene: 4. Germline CDR1 and CDR2: SGDLS and YYNGEE. CDR3 length: 15 amino acids. Here the CDR3 reads CASSEGQGGQETQYF. CDR3 nucleotide sequence: TGTGCCAGCAGCGAGGGACAGGGTGGCCAAGAGACCCAGTACTTC.

In the case of this clonotype: Relative to the germline gene, one junction end is altered; a read error may explain this. The genes are TRBV7-9 and TRBJ2-1; D unclear. There are 13 residues in the CDR3. Germline assignment: CDR1 SEHNR and CDR2 FQNEAQ (reference sequence). CDR3 in amino acids: CASTLAVDNEQFF. The CDR3 DNA is TGTGCCAGCACCTTAGCAGTCGACAATGAGCAGTTCTTC.

The gene calls are TRBV24-1 and TRBJ2-2, with D perhaps matching TRBD1 (5 bases). This CDR3 is 14 amino acids long. Germline loops: CDR1 KGHDR, CDR2 SFDVKD. The V and J ends lost 2 bases and 6 bases respectively, with 9 bases between them. CDR3 DNA: TGTGCCACCAGTGATTCGTCAGGGTCCGGGGAGCTGTTTTTT. Translation gives CATSDSSGSGELFF.

The V gene is TRBV12-3 or TRBV12-4, the J gene TRBJ1-5, with TRBD1 as a possible D gene (6 bases). V was cut by 6 bases and J by 10 bases, with 22 bases left in between. This CDR3 contains 15 residues. CDR3 sequence (DNA): TGTGCCAGCAGAGTGACAGGAGACTATATCCAACCCCAGCATTTT. This sequence encodes CASRVTGDYIQPQHF.

CDR3 nucleotides: TGTGCCAGCAGCTTGCGGGGCGGAGGGGGCTACACCTTC. Protein product: CASSLRGGGGYTF. This chain connects TRBV5-4 to TRBJ1-2; D possibly corresponds to TRBD1 (5 bases). Trimming left V 1 base short and J 8 bases short, with 12 bases between. CDR3 size: 13 residues. From germline, CDR1 is SGHNT and CDR2 YYREEE (reference sequence).

This sequence joins TRBV6-5 and TRBJ2-1; no firm D call. With 0 bases removed from V and 8 bases from J, the gap between germline ends came to 11 bases. Germline lookup yields CDR1 MNHEY and CDR2 SVGAGI. The CDR3 sequence is 14 residues long. CDR3 in DNA: TGTGCCAGCAGTTACTCGAAGTCCGTCCATGAGCAGTTCTTC. Translating it yields CASSYSKSVHEQFF.